One sample yielded the 3 T cell receptor beta chains listed below, sequenced in a study of PD-1 blockade in classical Hodgkin lymphoma. There was relapse after autologous stem cell transplantation in every patient, and there was variation in brentuximab vedotin exposure. Sequencing used immunoSEQ multiplex PCR; TCRdb keeps in-frame clones, though not all of them. The sample yields about 18,000 clones, 86% seen once. The starting material was peripheral blood mononuclear cells (PBMCs), obtained before the second cycle of nivolumab. The receptors were sampled from a human donor with classical Hodgkin lymphoma.

This clone was recorded once. The genes are TRBV6-1 and TRBJ1-6; D remains unclear. Germline values: CDR1 MNHNS, CDR2 SASEGT. V lost 2 bases, J lost 6 bases, and 11 bases lay in between. CDR3 length: 15 amino acids. CDR3 protein: CASSELTGINSPLHF. The CDR3 DNA reads TGTGCCAGCAGTGAACTGACGGGCATTAATTCACCCCTCCACTTT.

A note on this clone: The same CDR3 can be traced to other DNA sequences in this sample. The chain employs TRBV5-1 and TRBJ1-1, with 8 positions matching TRBD1. Germline CDR1 and CDR2: SGHRS and YFSETQ. The CDR3 loop spans 14 amino acids. Losses at the gene ends were 3 bases for V and 1 base for J; bases not matched to a gene: 2. In DNA, the CDR3 is TGCGCCAGCAGCTGGGGACAGGAGAACACTGAAGCTTTCTTT. Amino acid sequence: CASSWGQENTEAFF.

In nucleotides, the CDR3 is TGTGCCAGCAGCCAAGATCCGCCGATCCCCCAGCATTTT. As protein: CASSQDPPIPQHF. The chain joins TRBV4-2 to TRBJ1-5, with D unresolved. The germline V gene encodes CDR1 LGHNA and CDR2 YNFKEQ. This CDR3 is 13 amino acids long. V was trimmed by 0 bases and J by 10 bases, leaving 10 bases between them.